These T cell receptor beta chains were read from a single sample in a study of T cell repertoires in urothelial bladder cancer. Repertoires were generated with immunoSEQ multiplex PCR, while TCRdb's copy carries only in-frame clones and drops some. The sample has some 11,000 clones, more than 60% seen once. The sample was tumor-infiltrating cells from bladder cancer. The source of these receptors is a human donor with a benign inflammatory bladder lesion. Both conserved end residues are trimmed from each CDR3.

TRBV5-1,ASSASGGAYNEQF
TRBV7-9,ASSLALGGTDTQY
TRBV27,ASSFKNIQY
TRBV19,ASSIGSGATEAF
TRBV7-3,ASSSLQGSEQY
TRBV4-2,ASSLGTPRDTDTQY
TRBV11-3,ASSTSGGAETQY
TRBV5-5,ASSPRDLLWGYT
TRBV5-1,ASSTPGTALYEQY
TRBV7-9,ASSTGTPSRQF
TRBV19,ASSDRTDTQY
TRBV6-1,ASSHAWLTDTQY
TRBV25-1,ASKGGQGVFPNTEAF
TRBV7-8,ASSLDRASNEQF
TRBV6-5,ASTPGPEGGYT
TRBV9,ASSVAKGAGNTIY
TRBV4-1,ASSQDRRGTTGELF
TRBV18,ASSLGTGGTEAF
TRBV27,ASSLDREAYEQY
TRBV7-6,ASSSGVPGTEAF
TRBV20-1,SATSGETQY
TRBV29-1,SVRALTNTGELF
TRBV7-9,ASSSTGAGELF
TRBV9,ASSVLDGYGYT
TRBV7-9,ASSPVQAAYGYT
TRBV4-1,ASSQDLRGISTDTQY
TRBV19,ASKGTTEWWGEKLF
TRBV5-1,ASSLGRDIEKLF
TRBV18,ASSPRPGFGGSPLH
TRBV12-5,ASPPGQGIFSNQPQH
TRBV15,ATSRDRRLYGYT
TRBV6-5,ASRLEGGYT
TRBV9,ASSVDASYNSPLH
TRBV29-1,SARDGENIQY
TRBV10-1,ASSEPGKGEQF
TRBV30,AWSVEQGYGYT
TRBV7-6,ASSLARGDTGELF
TRBV9,ASSPEGRVGSPLH
TRBV2,ASSLDWGREHLINEQF
TRBV5-1,ASSLVGTGNEKLF
TRBV5-1,ASSAGLGQGADGSGYT
TRBV5-4,ASSWGGSSSYEQY
TRBV10-1,ASRTSGDNEQF
TRBV7-9,ASSSWTGDLSSNYGYT
TRBV7-3,ASSLGSSSYNEQF
TRBV11-2,ASSLVAGGFHEQY
TRBV6-5,ASSYASGTGKEKLF
TRBV7-2,ASSRSGGAFEQY
TRBV4-2,ASSQEILGAGETQY
TRBV5-6,ASRYLWLLSYEQY
TRBV4-1,ASRDWTDTQY
TRBV6-1,ASSERRGWQQF